A selection of T cell receptor beta chains follows, all from one sample in a study of cytomegalovirus exposure and HLA in healthy donors. Some clones are missing from TCRdb's copy, which holds only in-frame ones; the method was immunoSEQ multiplex PCR. The repertoire holds 100,000 to 150,000 clones, with 83% as singletons. The sequenced sample consisted of PBMCs. Source of these receptors: a woman between 40 and 50 years old in good health and CMV-seropositive. CDR3s include the opening cysteine and the closing phenylalanine or tryptophan. D genes are given only for firm matches. The size field is filled for only some rows; it gives once, few, many or a size class.

CDR3nt	CDR3aa	v_gene	j_gene	abundance	d_gene
TGCGCCAGCAGCTTGAGCGCGGGAGCCAATGAGCAGTTCTTC	CASSLSAGANEQFF	TRBV5-1	TRBJ2-1	-	TRBD2
TGTGCCACCAGAGACAGGGAAGCTTTCTTT	CATRDREAFF	TRBV6-5	TRBJ1-1	-	-
TGTGCCTGGGCGGGGATGGGCTCTCGCACAGATACGAAGTATTTT	CAWAGMGSRTDTKYF	TRBV30	TRBJ2-3	-	-
TGTGCCAGCAGCTTGGGTGGCGGGAGCACAGATACGCAGTATTTT	CASSLGGGSTDTQYF	TRBV5-4	TRBJ2-3	once	-
TGTGCCAGCAGCGGATTAGCGGGAGTAGAGACCCAGTACTTC	CASSGLAGVETQYF	TRBV9	TRBJ2-5	-	TRBD2
TGTGCCAGCAGCCCATACTTGGACAGGGACTATGGCTACACCTTC	CASSPYLDRDYGYTF	TRBV7-2	TRBJ1-2	-	TRBD1
TGTGCCAGCAGCGTCCGGGGCGGGAGGGCCGAGGGCACAGATACGCAGTATTTT	CASSVRGGRAEGTDTQYF	TRBV7-2	TRBJ2-3	once	TRBD2
TGTGCCACCAGCAGAGAACCGCCGGGACAGGGGGCAAGCAATGAGCAGTTCTTC	CATSREPPGQGASNEQFF	TRBV15	TRBJ2-1	-	TRBD1
TGTGCCAGCAGTTCAAGGACAGGGGGCTATGGCTACACCTTC	CASSSRTGGYGYTF	TRBV6-6	TRBJ1-2	-	TRBD1
TGTGCCAGCAGTTTTGAGGGTAGCAATTCACCCCTCCACTTT	CASSFEGSNSPLHF	TRBV27	TRBJ1-6	-	-
TGTGCCAGCAGCAAGACTAGCGGGTTGGTGAAAGGCACAGATACGCAGTATTTT	CASSKTSGLVKGTDTQYF	TRBV7-2	TRBJ2-3	-	TRBD2
TGCAGCGTTGGAATATCCGGGGATATGAACACTGAAGCTTTCTTT	CSVGISGDMNTEAFF	TRBV29-1	TRBJ1-1	-	-